This T cell receptor (beta chain) is drawn from a study of T cell responses to AZD1222 COVID-19 vaccine. In germline, CDR1 is LGHNA, CDR2 YNFKEQ. CDR3 length: 16 residues. The ends lost 0 bases at V and 7 bases at J; junction bases unmatched: 10. Assay: immunoSEQ multiplex PCR; the TCRdb copy retains only in-frame clones and omits some. The sample holds under 200,000 clones; 88% are singletons and the top ten take more than 5%. The chain carries TRBV4-2 and TRBJ1-2; TRBD1 matches at 8 bases. The sample in question was peripheral blood, obtained on day 0 of AZD1222 vaccination. The sequence was collected from an adult in good health. The CDR3 region has the DNA TGTGCCAGCAGCCAAGAGGGTCCAGGGGGCGGTGGTGGCTACACCTTC. Amino acids: CASSQEGPGGGGGYTF.